This is a list of T cell receptor beta chains from one sample in a study of TIL therapy for anti-PD-1-resistant metastatic lung cancer. This table comes from immunoSEQ multiplex PCR, and its TCRdb copy is limited to in-frame clones, with some not included. The data show more than 55,000 clones, roughly four fifths seen once. The sample consisted of blood, taken at baseline. These receptors all come from a person aged 25 to 85 with non-small cell lung cancer. Each CDR3 is given with its conserved first and last residue. The order of the fields is V gene, clone size, D gene, J gene, CDR3 DNA, CDR3 protein. The D gene is left open where the match is weak. Clone size appears in some rows only: once, few, many, or a class for an expanded clone.

V: TRBV5-4
size: -
D: -
J: TRBJ1-2
DNA: TGTGCCAGCAGCTTGGACAGGGTAGGAGGCTACACCTTC
CDR3: CASSLDRVGGYTF

V: TRBV6-4
size: -
D: -
J: TRBJ2-7
DNA: TGTGCCAGCTGGGTCCCGGGGTTCCCTTCCTACGAGCAGTACTTC
CDR3: CASWVPGFPSYEQYF

V: TRBV9
size: -
D: TRBD2
J: TRBJ2-3
DNA: TGTGCCAGCAGCGTAGGTCCTAGCGGGGGGGTAGATACGCAGTATTTT
CDR3: CASSVGPSGGVDTQYF

V: TRBV28
size: -
D: -
J: TRBJ1-6
DNA: TGTGCCAGCAGTTTAGGGGGGGGTAATTCACCCCTCCACTTT
CDR3: CASSLGGGNSPLHF

V: TRBV28
size: -
D: -
J: TRBJ2-7
DNA: TGTGCCAGCAGTACTAACCACTACGAGCAGTACTTC
CDR3: CASSTNHYEQYF

V: TRBV6-2/TRBV6-3
size: -
D: -
J: TRBJ2-6
DNA: TGTGCCAGCAGCCAGACAGTTCTCTCTGGGGCCAACGTCCTGACTTTC
CDR3: CASSQTVLSGANVLTF

V: TRBV6-1
size: -
D: -
J: TRBJ1-5
DNA: TGTGCCAGCAGTGCAGAGACAGGACCTAGCAATCAGCCCCAGCATTTT
CDR3: CASSAETGPSNQPQHF

V: TRBV18
size: -
D: -
J: TRBJ1-5
DNA: TGTGCCAGCTCACCGCGGACGGCAGACAATCAGCCCCAGCATTTT
CDR3: CASSPRTADNQPQHF

V: TRBV5-6
size: -
D: -
J: TRBJ2-5
DNA: TGTGCCAGCAGCAAACGAGAGACCCAGTACTTC
CDR3: CASSKRETQYF

V: TRBV7-2
size: -
D: -
J: TRBJ2-7
DNA: TGTGCCAGCAGCTTGAGCCTATACGAGCAGTACTTC
CDR3: CASSLSLYEQYF

V: TRBV14
size: -
D: -
J: TRBJ1-2
DNA: TGTGCCAGCAGCCAGTCTTACAAGGGTGGCTACACCTTC
CDR3: CASSQSYKGGYTF

V: TRBV7-6
size: -
D: -
J: TRBJ2-3
DNA: TGTGCCAGCAGCCCTACTAAGTACACAGATACGCAGTATTTT
CDR3: CASSPTKYTDTQYF

V: TRBV3-1/TRBV3-2
size: -
D: -
J: TRBJ2-1
DNA: TGTGCCAGCACCCCCGGACAGTCCTACAATGAGCAGTTCTTC
CDR3: CASTPGQSYNEQFF

V: TRBV11-2
size: once
D: TRBD2
J: TRBJ2-1
DNA: TGTGCCAGCAGTTGGATTACCGGGACTAGCGGGATGGGTCAGTTCTTC
CDR3: CASSWITGTSGMGQFF

V: TRBV2
size: few
D: -
J: TRBJ2-7
DNA: TGTGCCAGCAGTGATCAGTCATTGCGCGAGCAGTACTTC
CDR3: CASSDQSLREQYF

V: TRBV11-2
size: -
D: -
J: TRBJ1-4
DNA: TGTGCCAGCAGCTTAAAGAGGGCCCCTAACGAAAAACTGTTTTTT
CDR3: CASSLKRAPNEKLFF

V: TRBV3-1/TRBV3-2
size: once
D: -
J: TRBJ2-5
DNA: TGTGCCAGCAGCCAGTTAGAGACCCAGTACTTC
CDR3: CASSQLETQYF

V: TRBV6-6
size: -
D: TRBD1
J: TRBJ1-2
DNA: TGTGCCAGCACCCAGGACAGGAGGTATGGCTACACCTTC
CDR3: CASTQDRRYGYTF

V: TRBV20-1
size: -
D: TRBD2
J: TRBJ2-5
DNA: TGCAGTGCTAGTGGCCTGGGGGGGGAGACCCAGTACTTC
CDR3: CSASGLGGETQYF

V: TRBV5-1
size: -
D: -
J: TRBJ2-3
DNA: TGCGCCAGCAGCTTAGGAGGGAGGACAGATACGCAGTATTTT
CDR3: CASSLGGRTDTQYF

V: TRBV5-5
size: -
D: -
J: TRBJ1-6
DNA: TGTGCCAGCAGCTTCGGCTCTCTGGATTCACCCCTCCACTTT
CDR3: CASSFGSLDSPLHF

V: TRBV2
size: -
D: -
J: TRBJ2-1
DNA: TGTGCCAGCCACCGGGACTCCTACAATGAGCAGTTCTTC
CDR3: CASHRDSYNEQFF

V: TRBV4-2
size: -
D: -
J: TRBJ2-1
DNA: TGTGCCAGCAGCCGTACGCGCGGGCCCGACAATGAGCAGTTCTTC
CDR3: CASSRTRGPDNEQFF

V: TRBV6-2/TRBV6-3
size: once
D: TRBD2
J: TRBJ2-5
DNA: TGTGCCAGCAGTCGTCTGACTAGCGGGGGAAAAAAGACCCAGTACTTC
CDR3: CASSRLTSGGKKTQYF

V: TRBV15
size: -
D: -
J: TRBJ2-5
DNA: TGTGCCACCAGCTTCAACCCGCATGGCGCCAAGCTGGGAGAGACCCAGTACTTC
CDR3: CATSFNPHGAKLGETQYF

V: TRBV4-3
size: -
D: TRBD2
J: TRBJ2-2
DNA: TGCGCCAGCAGCCTTGGGACTACTACCGGGGAGCTGTTTTTT
CDR3: CASSLGTTTGELFF

V: TRBV29-1
size: -
D: -
J: TRBJ2-7
DNA: TGCAGCGTTGTCCGGGGTTCCTACGAGCAGTACTTC
CDR3: CSVVRGSYEQYF

V: TRBV7-2
size: few
D: -
J: TRBJ2-5
DNA: TGTGCCAGCAGCTTAGGGAGGGAGACCCAGTACTTC
CDR3: CASSLGRETQYF

V: TRBV2
size: -
D: -
J: TRBJ2-7
DNA: TGTGCCAGCAGTGTGGACGGGCGTCCCTACGAGCAGTACTTC
CDR3: CASSVDGRPYEQYF

V: TRBV7-2
size: -
D: -
J: TRBJ1-6
DNA: TGTGCCAGCAGCTTAGGTTCGCCGGGAGATTCACCCCTCCACTTT
CDR3: CASSLGSPGDSPLHF

V: TRBV7-8
size: once
D: TRBD2
J: TRBJ2-1
DNA: TGTGCCAGCAGCTCTAGCGGGGGAAACAATGAGCAGTTCTTC
CDR3: CASSSSGGNNEQFF

V: TRBV6-2/TRBV6-3
size: many
D: TRBD2
J: TRBJ2-7
DNA: TGTGCCAGCAGTTACTTCTTAGCGGGGGGCCTCGGTACCTACGAGCAGTACTTC
CDR3: CASSYFLAGGLGTYEQYF

V: TRBV27
size: few
D: -
J: TRBJ1-5
DNA: TGTGCCAGCAGTTTAAGCAGGGACAATCAGCCCCAGCATTTT
CDR3: CASSLSRDNQPQHF

V: TRBV28
size: -
D: TRBD1
J: TRBJ2-2
DNA: TGTGCCAGCAGCCCCGGGACAGCGAACACCGGGGAGCTGTTTTTT
CDR3: CASSPGTANTGELFF

V: TRBV7-2
size: -
D: -
J: TRBJ1-3
DNA: TGTGCCAGCAGCGTTAGCGTATTCTCTGGAAACACCATATATTTT
CDR3: CASSVSVFSGNTIYF

V: TRBV6-5
size: -
D: -
J: TRBJ2-5
DNA: TGTGCCAGCAGTTACGGCCAGACACAAGAGACCCAGTACTTC
CDR3: CASSYGQTQETQYF

V: TRBV28
size: -
D: -
J: TRBJ2-7
DNA: TGTGCCAGCAGTTCCCCGACAGGCCTACCTGGGAACGAGCAGTACTTC
CDR3: CASSSPTGLPGNEQYF

V: TRBV5-4
size: -
D: -
J: TRBJ2-3
DNA: TGTGCCAGCAGCTACGGGGGCACCGTCACAGATACGCAGTATTTT
CDR3: CASSYGGTVTDTQYF

V: TRBV4-1
size: -
D: -
J: TRBJ2-2
DNA: TGCGCCAGCAGCCAGATAACAGGAGGTAGCACCGGGGAGCTGTTTTTT
CDR3: CASSQITGGSTGELFF

V: TRBV12-3/TRBV12-4
size: -
D: -
J: TRBJ2-1
DNA: TGTGCCAGCAGCTTGGACGCGGGTGAGCAGTTCTTC
CDR3: CASSLDAGEQFF

V: TRBV28
size: -
D: -
J: TRBJ2-7
DNA: TGTGCCAGCAGCTCTCAAACCTACGAGCAGTACTTC
CDR3: CASSSQTYEQYF

V: TRBV4-3
size: -
D: TRBD2
J: TRBJ2-3
DNA: TGCGCCAGCAGCGCTCGACTAGCGGGAGGGCCAGATACGCAGTATTTT
CDR3: CASSARLAGGPDTQYF